The rows below give T cell receptor beta chains drawn from one sample of a study of T cell responses to AZD1222 COVID-19 vaccine. Profiled with immunoSEQ multiplex PCR; TCRdb holds only in-frame clones, not every one. The sample comprises some 60,000 clones, about 79% of which are singletons, and 20% rests with the top ten. The sequenced sample was peripheral blood, obtained on day 0 of AZD1222 vaccination. These receptors came from an adult in good health. Both conserved end residues are part of each CDR3. The D gene is left open where the match is weak. Only some rows state a clone size, as once, few, many or a class for expanded clones.

>TRBJ2-5|TRBD2|-|TRBV29-1
CSVRFSGRAEETQYF
TGCAGCGTTAGATTTAGCGGGAGGGCCGAAGAGACCCAGTACTTC
>TRBJ2-2|TRBD1|-|TRBV7-2
CASSLGRGRTGAYTGELFF
TGTGCCAGCAGCTTAGGCAGGGGTAGGACAGGGGCGTACACCGGGGAGCTGTTTTTT
>TRBJ2-2|-|-|TRBV12-3/TRBV12-4
CASSFQAAGELFF
TGTGCCAGCAGTTTTCAGGCGGCCGGGGAGCTGTTTTTT
>TRBJ2-1|TRBD2|-|TRBV4-3
CASSPLTSTSYNEQFF
TGCGCCAGCAGCCCTCTGACTAGCACCTCCTACAATGAGCAGTTCTTC
>TRBJ1-2|TRBD1|-|TRBV25-1
CASTLTGVLGSYTF
TGTGCCAGCACTCTCACAGGGGTCCTCGGAAGCTACACCTTC
>TRBJ1-4|TRBD1|-|TRBV12-5
CAVQGDGKLFF
TGTGCTGTTCAGGGGGATGGAAAACTGTTTTTT
>TRBJ1-2|-|-|TRBV5-1
CASSLTGSQGHGYTF
TGCGCCAGCAGCTTGACCGGCTCCCAGGGACATGGCTACACCTTC
>TRBJ1-5|-|-|TRBV5-1
CASGNDNQPQHF
TGCGCCAGCGGAAACGACAATCAGCCCCAGCATTTT
>TRBJ2-2|-|-|TRBV9
CASSPQGTGELFF
TGTGCCAGCAGCCCTCAGGGGACCGGGGAGCTGTTTTTT
>TRBJ1-4|TRBD1|-|TRBV28
CASSSTGGSEKLFF
TGTGCCAGCAGTTCGACAGGGGGCAGTGAAAAACTGTTTTTT
>TRBJ1-2|-|-|TRBV2
CASSWDRDSYTF
TGTGCCAGCAGTTGGGATAGGGACTCCTACACCTTC
>TRBJ2-2|-|-|TRBV2
CASSYYPTGELFF
TGTGCCAGCAGTTACTATCCCACCGGGGAGCTGTTTTTT
>TRBJ1-2|-|-|TRBV28
CASSLRNYGYTF
TGTGCCAGCAGTTTGAGGAACTATGGCTACACCTTC
>TRBJ1-1|TRBD1|-|TRBV6-2/TRBV6-3
CASSGQGLGGFF
TGTGCCAGCAGCGGACAGGGGCTGGGAGGTTTCTTT
>TRBJ2-3|-|once|TRBV10-3
CATGTDTQYF
TGTGCCACAGGCACAGATACGCAGTATTTT
>TRBJ2-7|TRBD1|-|TRBV5-1
CASSQSAGTAYEQYF
TGCGCCAGCAGCCAGTCCGCCGGGACAGCTTACGAGCAGTACTTC
>TRBJ1-2|TRBD1|-|TRBV7-2
CASSSSQGSGYGYTF
TGTGCCAGCAGCTCCTCACAGGGGTCGGGGTATGGCTACACCTTC
>TRBJ1-1|-|-|TRBV4-3
CASSHPERGASEAFF
TGCGCCAGCAGCCACCCCGAGCGGGGGGCGTCTGAAGCTTTCTTT
>TRBJ1-4|TRBD1|-|TRBV29-1
CSARTGVDEKLFF
TGCAGCGCCCGGACAGGGGTGGATGAAAAACTGTTTTTT
>TRBJ1-2|-|-|TRBV7-9
CASSAPNTNYGYTF
TGTGCCAGCAGCGCCCCAAATACTAACTATGGCTACACCTTC
>TRBJ2-7|-|-|TRBV28
CASSLFWGDTYEQYF
TGTGCCAGCAGTTTGTTCTGGGGGGACACCTACGAGCAGTACTTC
>TRBJ1-6|-|-|TRBV7-9
CASSADNSPLHF
TGTGCCAGCAGCGCCGATAATTCACCCCTCCACTTT
>TRBJ1-1|-|-|TRBV5-5
CASSLVTQEGGTEAFF
TGTGCCAGCAGCTTGGTCACGCAGGAGGGTGGCACTGAAGCTTTCTTT
>TRBJ2-2|-|once|TRBV4-3
CASSQGTTRRTGELFF
TGCGCCAGCAGCCAAGGGACTACCAGAAGGACCGGGGAGCTGTTTTTT
>TRBJ1-1|-|-|TRBV10-3
CAISESGRVTEAFF
TGTGCCATCAGTGAGTCGGGGAGGGTCACTGAAGCTTTCTTT
>TRBJ2-3|TRBD2|-|TRBV5-1
CASSTTSGRSDTQYF
TGCGCCAGCAGCACGACTAGCGGGAGATCAGATACGCAGTATTTT
>TRBJ2-5|TRBD2|-|TRBV5-4
CASSLPSGRETQYF
TGTGCCAGCAGCTTGCCTAGCGGGAGGGAGACCCAGTACTTC
>TRBJ2-1|-|-|TRBV7-2
CASSSYGGDEQFF
TGTGCCAGCAGCTCCTACGGGGGCGATGAGCAGTTCTTC
>TRBJ1-4|TRBD1|-|TRBV3-1/TRBV3-2
CASSHPGQGNEKLFF
TGTGCCAGCAGCCATCCGGGACAGGGTAATGAAAAACTGTTTTTT
>TRBJ1-1|TRBD1|-|TRBV28
CASSSTGLGAFF
TGTGCCAGCAGTTCGACAGGGTTGGGAGCTTTCTTT
>TRBJ2-3|TRBD2|-|TRBV11-2
CASSLGPGGPDTQYF
TGTGCCAGCAGCTTAGGGCCGGGAGGGCCAGATACGCAGTATTTT
>TRBJ1-2|-|-|TRBV30
CAWRATGTYGYTF
TGTGCCTGGAGGGCCACTGGGACCTATGGCTACACCTTC
>TRBJ2-7|TRBD1|-|TRBV11-3
CASSPGQGKTYEQYF
TGTGCCAGCAGCCCGGGACAGGGGAAAACCTACGAGCAGTACTTC
>TRBJ1-6|-|-|TRBV5-1
CASSLAGQGYSPLHF
TGCGCCAGCAGCTTGGCCGGGCAGGGATACTCACCCCTCCACTTT
>TRBJ2-3|-|once|TRBV7-2
CASSVSRGRLRSRADTQYF
TGTGCCAGCAGCGTGAGCCGGGGCAGACTAAGATCAAGGGCAGATACGCAGTATTTT
>TRBJ1-5|-|-|TRBV7-9
CASSLGLNQPQHF
TGTGCCAGCAGCCTGGGCCTCAATCAGCCCCAGCATTTT
>TRBJ1-2|TRBD1|-|TRBV11-2
CASSLGTAYGYTF
TGTGCCAGCAGCTTGGGGACAGCCTATGGCTACACCTTC
>TRBJ2-3|-|-|TRBV28
CASRQPGVVDTQYF
TGTGCCAGCCGTCAGCCGGGAGTAGTAGATACGCAGTATTTT
>TRBJ2-6|TRBD1|-|TRBV12-5
CASGLVAVTSTGIFSGANVLTF
TGTGCTAGTGGTTTGGTTGCTGTTACATCGACAGGGATCTTCTCTGGGGCCAACGTCCTGACTTTC
>TRBJ1-1|-|-|TRBV2
CASSGGRGTEAFF
TGTGCCAGCAGTGGGGGGCGCGGCACTGAAGCTTTCTTT